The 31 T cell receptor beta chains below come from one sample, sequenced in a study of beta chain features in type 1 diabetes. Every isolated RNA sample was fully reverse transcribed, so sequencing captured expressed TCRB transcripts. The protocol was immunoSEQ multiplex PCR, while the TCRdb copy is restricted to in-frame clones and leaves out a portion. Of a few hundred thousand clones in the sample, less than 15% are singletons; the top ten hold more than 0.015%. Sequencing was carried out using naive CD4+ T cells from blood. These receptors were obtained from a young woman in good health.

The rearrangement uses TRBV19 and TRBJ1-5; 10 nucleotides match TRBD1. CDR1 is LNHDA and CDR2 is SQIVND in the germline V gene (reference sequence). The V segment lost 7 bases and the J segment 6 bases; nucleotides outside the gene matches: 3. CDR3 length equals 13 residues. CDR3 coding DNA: TGTGCCAGTACCAGACAGGGGGCTCAGCCCCAGCATTTT. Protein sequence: CASTRQGAQPQHF.

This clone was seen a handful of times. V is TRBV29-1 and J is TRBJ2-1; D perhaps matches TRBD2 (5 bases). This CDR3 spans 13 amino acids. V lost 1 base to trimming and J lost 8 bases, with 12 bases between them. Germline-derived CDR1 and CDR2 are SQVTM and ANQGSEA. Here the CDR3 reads CSVEGGPGDEQFF. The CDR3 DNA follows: TGCAGCGTTGAAGGGGGTCCCGGGGATGAGCAGTTCTTC.

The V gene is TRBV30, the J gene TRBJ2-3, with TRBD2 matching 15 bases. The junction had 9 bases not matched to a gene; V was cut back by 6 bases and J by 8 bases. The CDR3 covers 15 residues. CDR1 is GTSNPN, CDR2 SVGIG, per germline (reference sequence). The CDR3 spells CACPAGLAGGSTQYF. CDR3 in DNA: TGTGCCTGCCCTGCGGGACTAGCGGGGGGATCTACGCAGTATTTT. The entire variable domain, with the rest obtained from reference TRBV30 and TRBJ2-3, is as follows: SQTIHQWPATLVQPVGSPLSLECTVEGTSNPNLYWYRQAAGRGLQLLFYSVGIGQISSEVPQNLSASRPQDRQFILSSKKLLLSDSGFYLCACPAGLAGGSTQYFGPGTRLTVL.

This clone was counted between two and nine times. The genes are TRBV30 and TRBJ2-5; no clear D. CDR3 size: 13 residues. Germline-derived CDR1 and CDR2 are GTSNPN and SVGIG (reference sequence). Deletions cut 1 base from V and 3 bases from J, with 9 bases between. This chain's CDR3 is CAWSASGKETQYF. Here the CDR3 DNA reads TGTGCCTGGAGTGCGTCAGGAAAAGAGACCCAGTACTTC.

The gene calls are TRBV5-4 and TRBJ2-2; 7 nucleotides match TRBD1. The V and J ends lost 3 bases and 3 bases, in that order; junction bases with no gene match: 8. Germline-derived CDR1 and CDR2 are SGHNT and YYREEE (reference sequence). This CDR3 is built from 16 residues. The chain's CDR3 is CASSSPGGWDTGELFF. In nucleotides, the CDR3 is TGTGCCAGCAGCTCCCCAGGGGGTTGGGACACCGGGGAGCTGTTTTTT.

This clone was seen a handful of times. This chain's CDR3 is CASRGEGRRAAEAFF. DNA for the CDR3: TGTGCCAGCAGAGGGGAGGGACGGAGGGCCGCTGAAGCTTTCTTT. The rearrangement joins TRBV6-5 to TRBJ1-1; TRBD1 is a possible D gene (5 bases). Trimming cost V 6 bases and J 6 bases, with 20 bases left between them. Per the germline V gene, CDR1 is MNHEY and CDR2 is SVGAGI. This CDR3 is built from 15 residues.

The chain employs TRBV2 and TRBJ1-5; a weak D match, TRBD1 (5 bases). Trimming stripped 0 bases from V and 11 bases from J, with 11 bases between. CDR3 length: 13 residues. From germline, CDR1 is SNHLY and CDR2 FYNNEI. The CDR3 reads CASSEARGVSQHF. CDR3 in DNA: TGTGCCAGCAGTGAAGCCCGGGGGGTGTCCCAGCATTTT.

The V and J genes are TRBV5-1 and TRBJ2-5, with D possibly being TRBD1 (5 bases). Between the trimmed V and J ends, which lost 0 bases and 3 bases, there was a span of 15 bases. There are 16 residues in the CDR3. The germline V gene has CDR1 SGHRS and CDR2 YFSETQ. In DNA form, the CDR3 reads TGCGCCAGCAGCTTGGGGGGCTCTTCCCGTAAAGAGACCCAGTACTTC. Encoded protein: CASSLGGSSRKETQYF. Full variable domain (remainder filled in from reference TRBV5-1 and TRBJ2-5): KAGVTQTPRYLIKTRGQQVTLSCSPISGHRSVSWYQQTPGQGLQFLFEYFSETQRNKGNFPGRFSGRQFSNSRSEMNVSTLELGDSALYLCASSLGGSSRKETQYFGPGTRLLVL.

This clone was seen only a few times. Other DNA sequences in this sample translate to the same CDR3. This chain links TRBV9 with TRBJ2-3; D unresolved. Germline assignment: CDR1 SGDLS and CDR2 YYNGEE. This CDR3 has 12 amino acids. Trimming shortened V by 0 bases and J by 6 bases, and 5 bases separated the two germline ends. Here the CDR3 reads CASSVELDTQYF. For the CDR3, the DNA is TGTGCCAGCAGCGTAGAACTGGATACGCAGTATTTT.

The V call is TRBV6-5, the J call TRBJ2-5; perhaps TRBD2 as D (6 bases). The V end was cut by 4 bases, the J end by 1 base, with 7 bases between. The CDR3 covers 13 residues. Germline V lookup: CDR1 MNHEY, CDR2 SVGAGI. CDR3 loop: CASSWGGQETQYF. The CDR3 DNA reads TGTGCCAGCAGTTGGGGAGGCCAAGAGACCCAGTACTTC.

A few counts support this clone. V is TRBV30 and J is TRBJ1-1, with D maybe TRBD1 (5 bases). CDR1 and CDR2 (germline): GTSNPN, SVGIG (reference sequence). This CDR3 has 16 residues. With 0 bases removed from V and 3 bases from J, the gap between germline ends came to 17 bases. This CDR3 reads CAWSVLMGGLDTEAFF. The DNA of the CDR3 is TGTGCCTGGAGTGTACTTATGGGGGGATTGGACACTGAAGCTTTCTTT.

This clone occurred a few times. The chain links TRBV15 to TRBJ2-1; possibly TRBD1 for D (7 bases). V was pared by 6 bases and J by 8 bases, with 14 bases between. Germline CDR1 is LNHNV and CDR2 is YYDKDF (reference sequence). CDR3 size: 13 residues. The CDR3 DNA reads TGTGCCACCAGACCAGGGGGGTTCGATGAGCAGTTCTTC. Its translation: CATRPGGFDEQFF.

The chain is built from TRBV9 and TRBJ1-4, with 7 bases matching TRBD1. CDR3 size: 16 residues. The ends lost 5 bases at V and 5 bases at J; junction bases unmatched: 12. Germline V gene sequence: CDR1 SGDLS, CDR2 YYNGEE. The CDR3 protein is CASSPRTGFNNEKLFF. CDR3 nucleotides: TGTGCCAGCAGTCCGAGGACAGGCTTTAACAATGAAAAACTGTTTTTT.

The DNA of the CDR3 is TGTGCCAGCAGTTACCCGGGGGGGCAGTACTTC. Translation gives CASSYPGGQYF. V gene TRBV6-6 combines with J gene TRBJ2-7; TRBD2 matches at 7 bases. The germline V gene has CDR1 MNHNY and CDR2 SVGAGI (reference sequence). This CDR3 has 11 residues. V trimming: 2 bases; J trimming: 9 bases; junction bases outside the gene matches: 1.

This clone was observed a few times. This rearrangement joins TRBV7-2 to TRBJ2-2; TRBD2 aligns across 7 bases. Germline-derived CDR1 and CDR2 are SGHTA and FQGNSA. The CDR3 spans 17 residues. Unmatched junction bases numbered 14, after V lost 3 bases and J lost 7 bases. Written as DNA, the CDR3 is TGTGCCAGCAGCTTCTCAGGCGCAAGCCGGGGGGACGGGGAGCTGTTTTTT. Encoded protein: CASSFSGASRGDGELFF.

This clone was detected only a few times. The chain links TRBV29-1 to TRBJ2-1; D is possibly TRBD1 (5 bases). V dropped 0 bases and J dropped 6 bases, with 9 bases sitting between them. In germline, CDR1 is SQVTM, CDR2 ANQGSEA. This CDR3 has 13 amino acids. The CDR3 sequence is CSVEDRQRNEQFF. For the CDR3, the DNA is TGCAGCGTTGAAGATAGACAGCGCAATGAGCAGTTCTTC.

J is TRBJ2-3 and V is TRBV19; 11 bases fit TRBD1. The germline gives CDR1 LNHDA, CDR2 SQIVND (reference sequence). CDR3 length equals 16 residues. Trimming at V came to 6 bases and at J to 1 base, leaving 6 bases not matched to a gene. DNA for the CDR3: TGTGCCAGTAGGGACCGGACAGGGGGCCGCACAGATACGCAGTATTTT. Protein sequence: CASRDRTGGRTDTQYF. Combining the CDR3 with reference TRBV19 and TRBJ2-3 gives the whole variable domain DGGITQSPKYLFRKEGQNVTLSCEQNLNHDAMYWYRQDPGQGLRLIYYSQIVNDFQKGDIAEGYSVSREKKESFPLTVTSAQKNPTAFYLCASRDRTGGRTDTQYFGPGTRLTVL.

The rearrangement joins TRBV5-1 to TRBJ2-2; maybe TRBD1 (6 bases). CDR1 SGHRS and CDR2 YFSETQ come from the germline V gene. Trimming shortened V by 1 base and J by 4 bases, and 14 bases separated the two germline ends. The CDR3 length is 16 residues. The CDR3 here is CASSLQGTGGTGELFF. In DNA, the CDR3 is TGCGCCAGCAGCTTGCAGGGGACCGGAGGCACCGGGGAGCTGTTTTTT.

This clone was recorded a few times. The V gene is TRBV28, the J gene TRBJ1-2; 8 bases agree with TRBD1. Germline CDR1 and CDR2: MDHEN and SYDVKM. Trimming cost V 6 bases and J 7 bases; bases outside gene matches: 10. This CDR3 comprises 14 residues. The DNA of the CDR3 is TGTGCCAGCAGCACTACAGGGGGTGGTCTTGGCTACACCTTC. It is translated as CASSTTGGGLGYTF.

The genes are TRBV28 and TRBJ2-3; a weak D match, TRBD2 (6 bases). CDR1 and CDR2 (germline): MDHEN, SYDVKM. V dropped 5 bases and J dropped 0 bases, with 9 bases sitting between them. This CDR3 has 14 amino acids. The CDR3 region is CASSRSGSTDTQYF. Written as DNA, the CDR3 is TGTGCCAGCAGTCGTAGCGGCAGCACAGATACGCAGTATTTT.

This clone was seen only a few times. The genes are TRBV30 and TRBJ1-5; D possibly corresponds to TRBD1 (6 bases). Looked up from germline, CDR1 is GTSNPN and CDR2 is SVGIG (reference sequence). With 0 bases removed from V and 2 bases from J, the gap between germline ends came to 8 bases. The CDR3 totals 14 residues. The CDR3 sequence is CAWSVAGGNQPQHF. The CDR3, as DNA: TGTGCCTGGAGTGTAGCAGGGGGCAATCAGCCCCAGCATTTT. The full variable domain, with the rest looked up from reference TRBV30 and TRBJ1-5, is SQTIHQWPATLVQPVGSPLSLECTVEGTSNPNLYWYRQAAGRGLQLLFYSVGIGQISSEVPQNLSASRPQDRQFILSSKKLLLSDSGFYLCAWSVAGGNQPQHFGDGTRLSIL.

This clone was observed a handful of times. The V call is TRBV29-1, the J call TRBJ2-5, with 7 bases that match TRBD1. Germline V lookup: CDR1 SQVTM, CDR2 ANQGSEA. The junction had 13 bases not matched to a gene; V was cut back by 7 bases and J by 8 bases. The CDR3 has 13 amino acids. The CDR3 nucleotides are TGCAGCGCGACCTCTCGACAGGGTCTAACCCAGTACTTC. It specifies CSATSRQGLTQYF.

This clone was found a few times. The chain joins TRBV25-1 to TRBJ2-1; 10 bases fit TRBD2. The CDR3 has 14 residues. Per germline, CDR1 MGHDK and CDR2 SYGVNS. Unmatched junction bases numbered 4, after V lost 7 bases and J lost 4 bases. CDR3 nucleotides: TGTGCCAGCACTCTAGCGGGAGTATACAATGAGCAGTTCTTC. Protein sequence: CASTLAGVYNEQFF.

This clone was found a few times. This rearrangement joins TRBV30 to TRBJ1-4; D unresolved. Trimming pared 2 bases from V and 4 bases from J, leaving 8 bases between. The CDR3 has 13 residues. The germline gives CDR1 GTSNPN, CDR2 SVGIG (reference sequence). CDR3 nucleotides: TGTGCCTGGAGTTTACAGAATAATGAAAAACTGTTTTTT. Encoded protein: CAWSLQNNEKLFF.

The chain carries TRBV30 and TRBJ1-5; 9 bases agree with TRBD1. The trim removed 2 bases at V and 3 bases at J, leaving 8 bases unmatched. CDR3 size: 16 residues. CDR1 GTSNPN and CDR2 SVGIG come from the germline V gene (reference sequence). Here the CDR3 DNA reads TGTGCCTGGAGTCCTCCGGACAGGGGTAACAATCAGCCCCAGCATTTT. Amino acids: CAWSPPDRGNNQPQHF.

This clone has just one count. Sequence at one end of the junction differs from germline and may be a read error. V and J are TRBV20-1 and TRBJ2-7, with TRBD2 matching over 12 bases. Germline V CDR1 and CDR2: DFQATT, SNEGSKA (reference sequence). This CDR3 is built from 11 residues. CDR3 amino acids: CSAPGLAGSRF. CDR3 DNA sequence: TGCAGTGCTCCAGGACTAGCGGGATCTCGGTTC.

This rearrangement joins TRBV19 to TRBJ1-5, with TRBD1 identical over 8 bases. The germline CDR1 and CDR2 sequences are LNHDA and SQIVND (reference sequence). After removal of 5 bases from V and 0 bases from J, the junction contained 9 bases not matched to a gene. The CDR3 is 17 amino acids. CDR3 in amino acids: CASSPSGRGHSNQPQHF. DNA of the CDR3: TGTGCCAGTAGTCCCTCGGGCAGGGGGCATAGCAATCAGCCCCAGCATTTT.

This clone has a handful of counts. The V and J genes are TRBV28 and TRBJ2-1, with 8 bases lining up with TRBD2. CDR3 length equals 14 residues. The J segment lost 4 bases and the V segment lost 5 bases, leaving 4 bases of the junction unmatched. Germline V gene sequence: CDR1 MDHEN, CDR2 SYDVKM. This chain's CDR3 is CASSPGRGYNEQFF. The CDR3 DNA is TGTGCCAGCAGTCCCGGGAGGGGATACAATGAGCAGTTCTTC. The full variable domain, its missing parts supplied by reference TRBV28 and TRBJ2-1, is DVKVTQSSRYLVKRTGEKVFLECVQDMDHENMFWYRQDPGLGLRLIYFSYDVKMKEKGDIPEGYSVSREKKERFSLILESASTNQTSMYLCASSPGRGYNEQFFGPGTRLTVL.

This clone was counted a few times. CDR3 DNA: TGCGCCAGCTATAATCCGACAGGCGCGGCCACAGATACGCAGTATTTT. This sequence encodes CASYNPTGAATDTQYF. J is TRBJ2-3 and V is TRBV5-1; maybe TRBD1 (6 bases). Trimming took off 7 bases at V and 2 bases at J, with 20 bases between the two ends. CDR3 length equals 16 residues. Germline-derived CDR1 and CDR2 are SGHRS and YFSETQ.

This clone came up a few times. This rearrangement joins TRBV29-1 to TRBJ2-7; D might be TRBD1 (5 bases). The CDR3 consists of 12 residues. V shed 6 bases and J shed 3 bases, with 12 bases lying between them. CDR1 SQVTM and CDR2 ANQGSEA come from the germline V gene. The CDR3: CSVARQGYEQYF. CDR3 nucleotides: TGCAGCGTCGCCCGGCAGGGCTACGAGCAGTACTTC.

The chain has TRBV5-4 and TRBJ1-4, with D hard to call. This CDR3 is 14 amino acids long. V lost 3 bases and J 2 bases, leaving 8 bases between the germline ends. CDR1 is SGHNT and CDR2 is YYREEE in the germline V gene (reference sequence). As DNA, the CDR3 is TGTGCCAGCAGCTCCCGGGTCACTAATGAAAAACTGTTTTTT. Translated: CASSSRVTNEKLFF.